What follows are 21 T cell receptor beta chains derived from one specimen sequenced in a study of multiple sclerosis patients with progressive multifocal leukoencephalopathy. Time point reported: before natalizumab initiation. Method: immunoSEQ multiplex PCR; TCRdb's copy keeps in-frame clones and lacks some. The sample lists more than 30,000 clones; 89% were seen once. The specimen was PBMCs. These receptors came from a human donor with multiple sclerosis.

This rearrangement joins TRBV5-1 to TRBJ2-5; 12 bases are a match to TRBD2. V was clipped by 7 bases and J by 4 bases; unmatched bases: 17. CDR1 and CDR2 from the germline V gene are SGHRS and YFSETQ. The CDR3 consists of 18 residues. CDR3 sequence (DNA): TGCGCCAGCTCCGGACTAGCGGGAACGAAAACGGTCCGAGAGACCCAGTACTTC. Translated: CASSGLAGTKTVRETQYF.

V usage is TRBV28 and J usage is TRBJ1-4; 8 nucleotides align to TRBD1. The germline V gene encodes CDR1 MDHEN and CDR2 SYDVKM. The CDR3 runs to 14 residues. Trimming took 6 bases from V and 5 from J; bases not matched to a gene: 5. This chain's CDR3 is CASRLTGGNEKLFF. CDR3 nucleotide sequence: TGTGCCAGCAGATTAACAGGGGGGAATGAAAAACTGTTTTTT.

The rearrangement links TRBV7-8 to TRBJ1-3, with 7 bases that match TRBD1. The CDR3 has 15 residues. CDR1 is SGHVS, CDR2 FQNEAQ, per germline. J gave up 4 bases and V 5 bases, and 8 bases lay outside the gene matches. The chain's CDR3 is CASSLRGGSGNTIYF. DNA for the CDR3: TGTGCCAGCAGCCTCAGGGGGGGGTCCGGAAACACCATATATTTT.

The chain couples TRBV28 to TRBJ1-6; TRBD1 matches 8 bases. J gave up 5 bases and V 6 bases, and 6 bases lay outside the gene matches. Germline V CDR1 and CDR2: MDHEN, SYDVKM. This CDR3 region has 15 residues. This chain's CDR3 is CASSPDRADNSPLHF. Here the CDR3 DNA reads TGTGCCAGCAGCCCGGACAGGGCAGATAATTCACCCCTCCACTTT.

V gene TRBV7-8 combines with J gene TRBJ2-6, with D uncertain. In germline, CDR1 is SGHVS, CDR2 FQNEAQ. The V gene lost 1 base and the J gene lost 0 bases, with 7 bases spanning the gap. The CDR3 is made up of 16 amino acids. Here the CDR3 reads CASSLDRVSGANVLTF. CDR3 bases: TGTGCCAGCAGCTTAGATCGGGTCTCTGGGGCCAACGTCCTGACTTTC.

V gene TRBV7-9 combines with J gene TRBJ1-6; D remains unclear. Between the trimmed V and J ends, which lost 5 bases and 14 bases, there was a span of 13 bases. CDR3 length equals 12 residues. Looked up from germline, CDR1 is SEHNR and CDR2 is FQNEAQ (reference sequence). The CDR3 DNA reads as TGTGCCAGCAGCCCTAACCCAATTTCCCTCCACTTT. It yields the protein CASSPNPISLHF.

V usage is TRBV4-3 and J usage is TRBJ2-5; either TRBD1 or TRBD2 may fit D (5 bases each). Judging by the DNA end, TRBJ2-7 fits better; the J call may be wrong. The CDR3 runs to 17 residues. In germline, CDR1 is LGHNA, CDR2 YSLEER. The DNA for the CDR3 is TGCGCCAGCAGCCACACTACTCCCCGGGACCTACCGTACGAGCAGTACTTC. This sequence encodes CASSHTTPRDLPYEQYF.

This clone was recorded only once. The rearrangement joins TRBV2 to TRBJ1-5, with TRBD1 matching over 8 bases. In germline, CDR1 is SNHLY, CDR2 FYNNEI. Trimming cost V 5 bases and J 3 bases; bases outside gene matches: 6. CDR3 size: 15 residues. CDR3 in DNA: TGTGCCAGCAGTTCCAGGGGGCGCGACAATCAGCCCCAGCATTTT. This translates into CASSSRGRDNQPQHF.

DNA for the CDR3: TGCGCCAGCAGCGAGGGACTTTCGCAAGAGACCCAGTACTTC. It encodes CASSEGLSQETQYF. V usage is TRBV5-1 and J usage is TRBJ2-5, with D possibly matching TRBD2 (6 bases). From germline, CDR1 is SGHRS and CDR2 YFSETQ. The CDR3 runs to 14 residues. V lost 4 bases and J lost 2, with 12 bases in between.

CDR3 DNA: TGTGCCAGCAGTCACAGGGTCTCTGGGGCCAACGTCCTGACTTTC. Its translation: CASSHRVSGANVLTF. The genes are TRBV28 and TRBJ2-6; tentatively, D is TRBD1 (6 bases). The CDR3 totals 15 residues. Germline-derived CDR1 and CDR2 are MDHEN and SYDVKM. Trimming took 5 bases from V and 0 from J, leaving 8 bases between them. The full variable domain, with the rest looked up from reference TRBV28 and TRBJ2-6, is DVKVTQSSRYLVKRTGEKVFLECVQDMDHENMFWYRQDPGLGLRLIYFSYDVKMKEKGDIPEGYSVSREKKERFSLILESASTNQTSMYLCASSHRVSGANVLTFGAGSRLTVL.

The rearrangement links TRBV7-8 to TRBJ2-7; D may be TRBD1 (5 bases). Germline loops: CDR1 SGHVS, CDR2 FQNEAQ. The CDR3 contains 13 residues. Trimming shortened V by 5 bases and J by 4 bases, and 12 bases separated the two germline ends. CDR3 DNA: TGTGCCAGCAGCACCCGCACAGGATACGAGCAGTACTTC. It is translated as CASSTRTGYEQYF.

The chain uses TRBV2 and TRBJ2-1; 7 bases are a match to TRBD2. The CDR3 length is 15 residues. Germline V gene data show CDR1 as SNHLY and CDR2 as FYNNEI. V lost 2 bases, J lost 2 bases, and 3 bases stayed unmatched. CDR3 sequence: CASSEREGAYNEQFF. The CDR3 bases are TGTGCCAGCAGTGAAAGGGAGGGAGCCTACAATGAGCAGTTCTTC.

V usage is TRBV29-1 and J usage is TRBJ1-1; D remains ambiguous. Germline V lookup: CDR1 SQVTM, CDR2 ANQGSEA. The CDR3 is 12 residues long. V dropped 5 bases and J dropped 5 bases, with 12 bases sitting between them. CDR3 in amino acids: CSVLASTTEAFF. The DNA for the CDR3 is TGCAGCGTTCTTGCCAGCACAACTGAAGCTTTCTTT.

V gene TRBV28 combines with J gene TRBJ1-5; D gene ambiguous. Germline V CDR1 and CDR2: MDHEN, SYDVKM. CDR3 length: 13 amino acids. V lost 5 bases and J 4 bases, leaving 9 bases between the germline ends. CDR3 DNA sequence: TGTGCCAGCAGTAGAACTTGGAATCAGCCCCAGCATTTT. This sequence encodes CASSRTWNQPQHF.

This clone was seen a single time. This rearrangement joins TRBV29-1 to TRBJ2-5, with 8 positions matching TRBD2. Germline CDR1 SQVTM, CDR2 ANQGSEA. V shed 8 bases, J shed 3 bases, and the junction held 2 bases outside the gene matches. There are 11 residues in the CDR3. CDR3 nucleotide sequence: TGCAGCTCGGGGGGGGAAGAGACCCAGTACTTC. It yields the protein CSSGGEETQYF.

CDR3 amino acids: CASGEDYEQYF. CDR3 DNA: TGTGCCAGCGGGGAAGACTACGAGCAGTACTTC. The rearrangement links TRBV6-5 to TRBJ2-7, with D unclear. Germline loops: CDR1 MNHEY, CDR2 SVGAGI. The V and J ends lost 8 bases and 3 bases respectively, with 8 bases between them. The CDR3 spans 11 residues.

V usage is TRBV29-1 and J usage is TRBJ1-1; TRBD1 is a possible D gene (5 bases). V shed 4 bases and J shed 10 bases, with 13 bases lying between them. CDR1 SQVTM and CDR2 ANQGSEA come from the germline V gene. This CDR3 region has 11 residues. Written as DNA, the CDR3 is TGCAGCGTTGTTAGGGGCACACTAGCTTTCTTT. Protein product: CSVVRGTLAFF.

This clone turned up a few times. The chain combines TRBV27 with TRBJ2-2; 7 bases map to TRBD2. CDR3 length equals 15 residues. The ends lost 2 bases at V and 5 bases at J; junction bases unmatched: 5. The germline gives CDR1 MNHEY, CDR2 SMNVEV (reference sequence). The CDR3 DNA reads TGTGCCAGCAGTTTAAATTTGGGGGGGACCGGGGAGCTGTTTTTT. This codes for CASSLNLGGTGELFF.

This clone has a single count. The chain combines TRBV6-5 with TRBJ1-1; no definite D call. The CDR3 totals 14 residues. Trimming shortened V by 5 bases and J by 1 base, and 11 bases separated the two germline ends. CDR1 and CDR2 (germline): MNHEY, SVGAGI. Written as DNA, the CDR3 is TGTGCCAGCAGTGTAGCCGCTGAGAACACTGAAGCTTTCTTT. Translated, it gives CASSVAAENTEAFF.

CDR3: CASKQGTHEQYF. CDR3 sequence (DNA): TGTGCCAGCAAACAGGGGACCCACGAGCAGTACTTC. The V call is TRBV7-2, the J call TRBJ2-7; 7 bases agree with TRBD1. The length of the CDR3 is 12 residues. From germline, CDR1 is SGHTA and CDR2 FQGNSA. Trimming took 7 bases from V and 5 from J; bases not matched to a gene: 5.

V usage is TRBV10-3 and J usage is TRBJ2-4; D gene uncertain. The germline V gene encodes CDR1 ENHRY and CDR2 SYGVKD. V was pared by 2 bases and J by 0 bases, with 8 bases between. CDR3 size: 15 residues. The CDR3 region has the DNA TGTGCCATCAGTGAGCAGACCCTAGCCAAAAACATTCAGTACTTC. This translates into CAISEQTLAKNIQYF.